A single sample gave rise to the 24 T cell receptor beta chains below, sequenced in a study of T cell responses to AZD1222 COVID-19 vaccine. Generated by immunoSEQ multiplex PCR, the TCRdb table keeps only in-frame clones and is missing some. The sample holds around 150,000 clones; 85% to 95% are singletons and the top ten take approximately 1.4%. The material sequenced was peripheral blood, taken on day 0 of AZD1222 vaccination. The source of these receptors is an adult in good health.

The chain carries TRBV27 and TRBJ2-2, with D tentatively TRBD1 (6 bases). CDR3 length: 16 residues. Germline V gene data show CDR1 as MNHEY and CDR2 as SMNVEV (reference sequence). The V gene lost 4 bases and the J gene lost 2 bases, with 14 bases spanning the gap. The DNA for the CDR3 is TGTGCCAGCAGTTCCCTACAGGGTGGAAACACCGGGGAGCTGTTTTTT. As protein: CASSSLQGGNTGELFF.

The chain couples TRBV24-1 to TRBJ2-3; TRBD2 is a possible D gene (5 bases). The V and J ends lost 2 bases and 9 bases respectively, with 14 bases between them. Germline V gene lookup returns CDR1 KGHDR and CDR2 SFDVKD. The CDR3 consists of 14 residues. CDR3 nucleotides: TGTGCCACCAGTGATTCCTCCCGGACTTCCACGCAGTATTTT. Protein product: CATSDSSRTSTQYF.

The V and J genes are TRBV11-2 and TRBJ1-1; 7 positions match TRBD1. This CDR3 region has 14 residues. J lost 3 bases, V lost 4 bases, and 5 bases had no gene match. Germline V gene data show CDR1 as SGHAT and CDR2 as FQNNGV. The CDR3: CASSSRDSYTEAFF. CDR3 in DNA: TGTGCCAGCAGCTCCCGGGACAGCTACACTGAAGCTTTCTTT.

The rearrangement uses TRBV27 and TRBJ2-2; no firm D call. The CDR3 length is 13 residues. V lost 2 bases and J lost 5, with 6 bases in between. Germline V gene lookup returns CDR1 MNHEY and CDR2 SMNVEV (reference sequence). The DNA of the CDR3 is TGTGCCAGCAGTTTAGTAGGAACCGGGGAGCTGTTTTTT. Amino acids: CASSLVGTGELFF.

The chain recombines TRBV30 with TRBJ1-2; 7 nucleotides line up with TRBD1. This CDR3 is built from 12 residues. Germline CDR1 and CDR2: GTSNPN and SVGIG (reference sequence). This CDR3 reads CAETGEGYGYTF. In DNA, the CDR3 is TGTGCAGAAACAGGGGAAGGGTATGGCTACACCTTC.

The chain combines TRBV27 with TRBJ1-1; D is perhaps TRBD1 (5 bases). Germline V CDR1 and CDR2: MNHEY, SMNVEV (reference sequence). The CDR3 consists of 15 residues. Deletions cut 1 base from V and 1 base from J, with 10 bases between. CDR3 in DNA: TGTGCCAGCAGTTTATGGGGACCCTCGAACACTGAAGCTTTCTTT. Protein product: CASSLWGPSNTEAFF.

The rearrangement links TRBV7-9 to TRBJ2-5, with 7 bases identical to TRBD1. The CDR3 is 16 residues long. Germline trimming cut 1 base from V and 0 bases from J; bases unmatched to any gene: 5. The germline gives CDR1 SEHNR, CDR2 FQNEAQ (reference sequence). The CDR3 region is CASSLGTGVNQETQYF. CDR3 bases: TGTGCCAGCAGCTTAGGAACAGGGGTAAACCAAGAGACCCAGTACTTC.

V gene TRBV3-1 (or the pseudogene TRBV3-2) combines with J gene TRBJ1-2; D is ambiguous. With 2 bases removed from V and 8 bases from J, the gap between germline ends came to 9 bases. The CDR3 has 12 amino acids. Looked up from germline, CDR1 is LGHDT and CDR2 is YNNKEL (reference sequence). For the CDR3, the DNA is TGTGCCAGCAGCCAACGGTTTTGGGGCTACACCTTC. This codes for CASSQRFWGYTF.

The CDR3, as DNA: TGTGCCAGCAGCCGGAACCGGGAAGGGCCCCCCTATTTT. It yields the protein CASSRNREGPPYF. This chain links TRBV13 with TRBJ2-3, with a weak D call TRBD2 (5 bases). Germline lookup yields CDR1 PRHDT and CDR2 FYEKMQ (reference sequence). The CDR3 is made up of 13 amino acids. Trimming removed 5 bases from V and 15 bases from J, with 21 bases in between. The complete variable domain, with remaining parts taken from reference TRBV13 and TRBJ2-3, reads AAGVIQSPRHLIKEKRETATLKCYPIPRHDTVYWYQQGPGQDPQFLISFYEKMQSDKGSIPDRFSAQQFSDYHSELNMSSLELGDSALYFCASSRNREGPPYFGPGTRLTVL.

This clone was recorded only once. V is TRBV2 and J is TRBJ2-5; D is perhaps TRBD2 (5 bases). The V end lost 0 bases, the J end lost 4 bases, and 12 bases lay between the germline ends. Germline CDR1 reads SNHLY; CDR2 reads FYNNEI. This CDR3 has 15 amino acids. The DNA of the CDR3 is TGTGCCAGCAGTGAAGCACGGCTAGCCGGAGAGACCCAGTACTTC. Translation gives CASSEARLAGETQYF.

This rearrangement joins TRBV6-4 to TRBJ2-2, with 10 bases aligning to TRBD2. With V trimmed by 2 bases and J by 5 bases, 5 bases remained unmatched. There are 16 residues in the CDR3. In germline, CDR1 is MRHNA, CDR2 SNTAGT. The CDR3 reads CASSDTLAGATGELFF. The DNA for the CDR3 is TGTGCCAGCAGTGACACGCTAGCGGGAGCGACCGGGGAGCTGTTTTTT.

The chain has TRBV29-1 and TRBJ2-3; tentative D call: TRBD1 (5 bases). CDR3 length equals 12 residues. Germline V gene data show CDR1 as SQVTM and CDR2 as ANQGSEA. The V end was cut by 4 bases, the J end by 4 bases, with 9 bases between. The CDR3 coding sequence is TGCAGCGTTGCAGGGCAAGCAGATACGCAGTATTTT. It codes for CSVAGQADTQYF.

J is TRBJ2-1 and V is TRBV5-1; perhaps TRBD2 as D (6 bases). The CDR3 extends over 17 amino acids. Germline V CDR1 and CDR2: SGHRS, YFSETQ. Trimming stripped 0 bases from V and 0 bases from J, with 13 bases between. The CDR3 region has the DNA TGCGCCAGCAGCTTGGTAGCGGCAATAAGCTCCTACAATGAGCAGTTCTTC. It encodes CASSLVAAISSYNEQFF. Complete variable domain (other parts from reference TRBV5-1 and TRBJ2-1): KAGVTQTPRYLIKTRGQQVTLSCSPISGHRSVSWYQQTPGQGLQFLFEYFSETQRNKGNFPGRFSGRQFSNSRSEMNVSTLELGDSALYLCASSLVAAISSYNEQFFGPGTRLTVL.

In this sample, this clone turned up a few times. The chain joins TRBV11-3 to TRBJ2-1; D is unresolved. In germline, CDR1 is SGHNT, CDR2 YENEEA. V lost 5 bases, J lost 5 bases, and 16 bases lay in between. This CDR3 is 15 amino acids long. The CDR3, as DNA: TGTGCCAGCAGCCCACGGACGGAGATCGACAATGAGCAGTTCTTC. Its protein is CASSPRTEIDNEQFF. The entire variable domain, with the rest obtained from reference TRBV11-3 and TRBJ2-1, is as follows: EAGVVQSPRYKIIEKKQPVAFWCNPISGHNTLYWYLQNLGQGPELLIRYENEEAVDDSQLPKDRFSAERLKGVDSTLKIQPAELGDSAVYLCASSPRTEIDNEQFFGPGTRLTVL.

The chain employs TRBV4-3 and TRBJ2-7; D tentatively reads TRBD1 or TRBD2 (6 bases each). Trimming removed 0 bases from V and 4 bases from J, with 13 bases in between. The CDR3 spans 15 residues. Per germline, CDR1 LGHNA and CDR2 YSLEER. The CDR3 region is CASSQDRGVGYEQYF. The DNA for the CDR3 is TGCGCCAGCAGCCAAGATAGGGGGGTCGGGTACGAGCAGTACTTC.

The rearrangement joins TRBV30 to TRBJ2-1; 16 bases are a match to TRBD2. After removal of 2 bases from V and 8 bases from J, the junction contained 24 bases not matched to a gene. The germline V gene has CDR1 GTSNPN and CDR2 SVGIG (reference sequence). The CDR3 runs 22 residues. The CDR3 spells CAWSTTGGTSGRAQYLLDEQFF. As DNA, the CDR3 is TGTGCCTGGAGTACGACTGGGGGGACTAGCGGGAGGGCCCAATATCTTTTGGATGAGCAGTTCTTC. Full variable domain (rest looked up from reference TRBV30 and TRBJ2-1): SQTIHQWPATLVQPVGSPLSLECTVEGTSNPNLYWYRQAAGRGLQLLFYSVGIGQISSEVPQNLSASRPQDRQFILSSKKLLLSDSGFYLCAWSTTGGTSGRAQYLLDEQFFGPGTRLTVL.

The sample holds one count of this clone. V and J are TRBV5-1 and TRBJ1-1; tentatively, D is TRBD1 (5 bases). The CDR3 totals 13 residues. Germline CDR1 and CDR2: SGHRS and YFSETQ. Trimming removed 6 bases from V and 11 bases from J, with 20 bases in between. CDR3 nucleotides: TGCGCCAGCACCCCGGCCCCAGGGCGGGAGGCTTTCTTT. It is translated as CASTPAPGREAFF.

J is TRBJ1-1 and V is TRBV27; D is perhaps TRBD1 (5 bases). With 5 bases removed from V and 0 bases from J, the gap between germline ends came to 7 bases. The CDR3 is 13 amino acids. The germline V gene has CDR1 MNHEY and CDR2 SMNVEV (reference sequence). The CDR3 is CASSTGLNTEAFF. The CDR3 DNA reads as TGTGCCAGCAGTACGGGGCTGAACACTGAAGCTTTCTTT.

The chain carries TRBV27 and TRBJ2-7, with a possible D match to TRBD1 (5 bases). With 2 bases removed from V and 0 bases from J, the gap between germline ends came to 8 bases. The CDR3 extends over 14 amino acids. Germline lookup yields CDR1 MNHEY and CDR2 SMNVEV (reference sequence). The CDR3 sequence: CASSLKGVSYEQYF. As DNA, the CDR3 is TGTGCCAGCAGTTTAAAAGGGGTCTCCTACGAGCAGTACTTC.

The chain couples TRBV29-1 to TRBJ1-1; TRBD1 might be the D (6 bases). The V gene's germline CDR1 is SQVTM and CDR2 ANQGSEA. Deletions cut 7 bases from V and 1 base from J, with 7 bases between. The CDR3 contains 11 residues. This chain's CDR3 is CSGGGNTEAFF. CDR3 coding DNA: TGCAGCGGAGGGGGGAACACTGAAGCTTTCTTT.

V gene TRBV10-2 combines with J gene TRBJ1-3; 10 bases map to TRBD1. V dropped 6 bases and J dropped 2; count of bases not matched to a gene: 1. CDR1 and CDR2 from the germline V gene are WSHSY and SAAADI. This CDR3 region has 14 residues. The CDR3 region has the DNA TGCGCCAGCAGGGGACAGGGGACTGGAAACACCATATATTTT. Translated: CASRGQGTGNTIYF.

This clone was observed a single time. The J gene is TRBJ1-4, the V gene TRBV27; D call uncertain. CDR3 length: 15 amino acids. Trimming took 2 bases from V and 3 from J, leaving 10 bases between them. CDR1 and CDR2 (germline): MNHEY, SMNVEV (reference sequence). Here the CDR3 DNA reads TGTGCCAGCAGTTTACGATCCGGGCCTAATGAAAAACTGTTTTTT. This encodes CASSLRSGPNEKLFF.

The rearrangement joins TRBV5-6 to TRBJ2-2; TRBD1 matches 9 bases. Losses at the gene ends were 4 bases for V and 4 bases for J; bases not matched to a gene: 8. CDR3 length: 16 amino acids. Germline V gene data show CDR1 as SGHDT and CDR2 as YYEEEE. CDR3 sequence (DNA): TGTGCCAGCAGCGCCACAGGGGGCTTGCCCACCGGGGAGCTGTTTTTT. As protein: CASSATGGLPTGELFF.

This clone was recorded once. This chain links TRBV5-4 with TRBJ2-7; possibly TRBD1 for D (6 bases). The CDR3 extends over 14 amino acids. CDR1 SGHNT and CDR2 YYREEE come from the germline V gene (reference sequence). Trimming stripped 4 bases from V and 0 bases from J, with 11 bases between. The CDR3 DNA reads TGTGCCAGCAGCGTCGACAGGAGCTCCTACGAGCAGTACTTC. Residues: CASSVDRSSYEQYF. The whole variable domain, filled in from reference TRBV5-4 and TRBJ2-7, reads ETGVTQSPTHLIKTRGQQVTLRCSSQSGHNTVSWYQQALGQGPQFIFQYYREEENGRGNFPPRFSGLQFPNYSSELNVNALELDDSALYLCASSVDRSSYEQYFGPGTRLTVT.